The T cell receptor beta chain under discussion was sequenced for a study of cytomegalovirus exposure and HLA in healthy donors. As to this clone: Its antigen is not known.

In the PCR, 60 Vbeta and 13 Jbeta primers were used. Method: immunoSEQ multiplex PCR; TCRdb's copy keeps in-frame clones and lacks some. The clone table shows some 110,000 clones, with the ten largest holding approximately 6.2%. General study results and limits: A prior analysis recorded that most TCR beta V segments were productive about 87% or about 30% of the time.

The CDR3 has 17 residues. The chain carries TRBV21-1 and TRBJ1-2; TRBD1 is the table's D call, not checked against the DNA. TRBV21-1 is assigned pseudogene status. Source material: PBMCs. This TCR came from a man between 35 and 55 years old in good health and CMV-seropositive. This CDR3 is CASSKDRGQCTNYGYTF. CDR3 DNA: TGTGCCAGCAGCAAAGATCGGGGACAGTGTACTAACTATGGCTACACCTTC.